Below, 18 T cell receptor beta chains from the same sample are listed, as sequenced in a study of blood T cell repertoires in COVID-19 (dated by TCRdb to about 2020). Libraries were made using the immunoSEQ multiplex PCR assay. TCRdb obtained this table from immuneACCESS and retained in-frame rearrangements with V and J assigned. These tables miss some clones; where compared with another copy, unresolved V genes account for less than half of the shortfall, and the remainder is unexplained. The sample data list around 94,000 clones, and approximately 84% of these were observed just once. Clones ranked in the top ten supply around 10% of the sample. The sequenced sample was peripheral blood. The receptors shown here come from a man aged 35-49 years with active or convalescent COVID-19.

This sequence joins TRBV12-3 or TRBV12-4 and TRBJ1-2; no clear D gene. This CDR3 has 13 amino acids. V was pared by 6 bases and J by 8 bases, with 16 bases between. The CDR3 nucleotides are TGTGCCAGCAGATTGACTGCCCGGGGAGGCTACACCTTC. Translated: CASRLTARGGYTF.

The V and J genes are TRBV5-1 and TRBJ2-1; TRBD2 aligns across 11 bases. The V and J ends lost 5 bases and 3 bases, in that order; junction bases with no gene match: 4. The CDR3 has 15 amino acids. Per the germline V gene, CDR1 is SGHRS and CDR2 is YFSETQ. CDR3 sequence reads: CASRLAGAIYNEQFF. The DNA of the CDR3 is TGCGCCAGCAGACTAGCGGGGGCCATCTACAATGAGCAGTTCTTC.

This chain connects TRBV25-1 to TRBJ2-6; D gene unclear. Trimming stripped 3 bases from V and 1 base from J, with 7 bases between. The CDR3 consists of 15 residues. CDR1 is MGHDK and CDR2 is SYGVNS in the germline V gene. DNA of the CDR3: TGTGCCAGCAGTGACTGGCTGTCTGGGGCCAACGTCCTGACTTTC. Translated: CASSDWLSGANVLTF.

The genes are TRBV4-3 and TRBJ2-3; the match to TRBD1 covers 8 bases. The CDR3 is made up of 17 amino acids. Germline CDR1 is LGHNA and CDR2 is YSLEER. V shed 4 bases and J 4 bases; nucleotides not matched to a gene: 13. The CDR3 DNA reads as TGCGCCAGCAGCCCTCCAAGTTGGACAGGGAGGTCAGATACGCAGTATTTT. It codes for CASSPPSWTGRSDTQYF.

The chain uses TRBV7-9 and TRBJ2-5, with unresolved D. This CDR3 has 13 residues. Trimming removed 5 bases from V and 5 bases from J, with 12 bases in between. CDR1 is SEHNR, CDR2 FQNEAQ, per germline (reference sequence). The CDR3 loop reads CASSGSPVETQYF. CDR3 bases: TGTGCCAGCAGCGGTAGCCCGGTGGAGACCCAGTACTTC.

The chain recombines TRBV7-3 with TRBJ2-1; 7 nucleotides line up with TRBD1. The CDR3 runs 15 residues. The V gene end was trimmed by 2 bases and the J gene end by 2 bases; junction bases not matched to a gene: 3. Germline-derived CDR1 and CDR2 are SGHTA and FQGTGA. The DNA of the CDR3 is TGTGCCAGCAGCTTATCCGGGACAGCCTACAATGAGCAGTTCTTC. Amino acids: CASSLSGTAYNEQFF.

J is TRBJ1-6 and V is TRBV14, with D unresolved. The CDR3 totals 15 residues. Trimming cost V 6 bases and J 13 bases, with 22 bases left between them. Looked up from germline, CDR1 is SGHDN and CDR2 is FVKESK. CDR3 nucleotides: TGTGCCAGCAGTCAAACGCATACTACGACGCGGCCCCTCCACTTT. It is translated as CASSQTHTTTRPLHF.

The chain joins TRBV9 to TRBJ1-3; TRBD1 might be the D (5 bases). The V end was cut by 3 bases, the J end by 2 bases, with 9 bases between. Germline CDR1 reads SGDLS; CDR2 reads YYNGEE. The CDR3 is 14 amino acids. CDR3 residues: CASSEAGPGNTIYF. For the CDR3, the DNA is TGTGCCAGCAGCGAGGCGGGACCTGGAAACACCATATATTTT.

This rearrangement joins TRBV7-2 to TRBJ1-2; 7 bases match TRBD1. In germline, CDR1 is SGHTA, CDR2 FQGNSA. V shed 1 base and J 5 bases; nucleotides not matched to a gene: 7. The CDR3 sequence is 15 residues long. CDR3 sequence (DNA): TGTGCCAGCAGCTTAGTAGGGGGCGATGCTTATGGCTACACCTTC. Its protein product is CASSLVGGDAYGYTF.

The sample holds a few counts of this clone. This chain connects TRBV2 to TRBJ1-5; TRBD1 agrees at 7 bases. This CDR3 is 13 amino acids long. Germline loops: CDR1 SNHLY, CDR2 FYNNEI. Trimming took 6 bases from V and 4 from J; bases not matched to a gene: 3. The CDR3 region is CASRWGQNQPQHF. The CDR3 DNA follows: TGTGCCAGCAGGTGGGGACAGAATCAGCCCCAGCATTTT.

This chain connects TRBV6-4 to TRBJ1-6, with D maybe TRBD1 (5 bases). Germline-derived CDR1 and CDR2 are MRHNA and SNTAGT. The CDR3 contains 14 residues. The V end was cut by 0 bases, the J end by 5 bases, with 5 bases between. CDR3: CASSDSGDNSPLHF. Here the CDR3 DNA reads TGTGCCAGCAGTGACTCAGGGGATAATTCACCCCTCCACTTT.

The CDR3 loop is CASSLLQVLETQYF. The CDR3 nucleotides are TGTGCCAGCAGCTTATTACAGGTTCTAGAGACCCAGTACTTC. The chain combines TRBV7-9 with TRBJ2-5; weak D call: TRBD1 (5 bases). Germline lookup yields CDR1 SEHNR and CDR2 FQNEAQ (reference sequence). The CDR3 covers 14 residues. The V end was cut by 2 bases, the J end by 4 bases, with 11 bases between.

The chain is built from TRBV9 and TRBJ2-5, with TRBD2 matching over 11 bases. The germline CDR1 and CDR2 sequences are SGDLS and YYNGEE. With 4 bases clipped from V and 5 bases from J, the junction kept 10 bases outside the gene matches. The CDR3 contains 16 residues. CDR3 DNA: TGTGCCAGCAGCCCCCAAGCTAGCGGGGGGAGGGAGACCCAGTACTTC. Its protein product is CASSPQASGGRETQYF.

This rearrangement joins TRBV5-6 to TRBJ1-4; weak D call: TRBD1 (5 bases). The CDR3 covers 13 residues. CDR1 is SGHDT and CDR2 is YYEEEE in the germline V gene. V shed 3 bases and J shed 8 bases, with 11 bases lying between them. CDR3 bases: TGTGCCAGCAGCTGGGGCCAGTACGAAAAACTGTTTTTT. Protein: CASSWGQYEKLFF.

This clone was detected once. The chain combines TRBV28 with TRBJ1-4; 10 bases are a match to TRBD1. The CDR3 totals 16 residues. The trim removed 5 bases at V and 5 bases at J, leaving 8 bases unmatched. Germline assignment: CDR1 MDHEN and CDR2 SYDVKM. The CDR3 region has the DNA TGTGCCAGCAGTCTACATACGGGACAGGGGAATGAAAAACTGTTTTTT. Residues: CASSLHTGQGNEKLFF.

This chain uses TRBV25-1 with TRBJ2-1; D perhaps matches TRBD2 (7 bases). Germline-derived CDR1 and CDR2 are MGHDK and SYGVNS. V was trimmed by 6 bases and J by 5 bases, leaving 20 bases between them. There are 16 residues in the CDR3. The CDR3 DNA reads TGTGCCAGCAGCCCCCTGGGAGGGGGGCTCCACAATGAGCAGTTCTTC. The encoded protein is CASSPLGGGLHNEQFF.

The chain has TRBV11-2 and TRBJ1-2, with 7 bases lining up with TRBD1. This CDR3 has 13 residues. Looked up from germline, CDR1 is SGHAT and CDR2 is FQNNGV. Losses at the gene ends were 6 bases for V and 0 bases for J; bases not matched to a gene: 1. CDR3 protein: CASSGQANYGYTF. CDR3 in DNA: TGTGCCAGCAGTGGACAGGCTAACTATGGCTACACCTTC.

V and J are TRBV19 and TRBJ1-2; TRBD1 aligns across 8 bases. J was trimmed by 6 bases and V by 8 bases; bases with no gene match: 17. The germline V gene has CDR1 LNHDA and CDR2 SQIVND (reference sequence). The CDR3 has 16 residues. This chain's CDR3 is CASRDTGTGERDGYTF. Here the CDR3 DNA reads TGTGCCAGTCGCGATACCGGGACAGGAGAACGGGATGGCTACACCTTC.